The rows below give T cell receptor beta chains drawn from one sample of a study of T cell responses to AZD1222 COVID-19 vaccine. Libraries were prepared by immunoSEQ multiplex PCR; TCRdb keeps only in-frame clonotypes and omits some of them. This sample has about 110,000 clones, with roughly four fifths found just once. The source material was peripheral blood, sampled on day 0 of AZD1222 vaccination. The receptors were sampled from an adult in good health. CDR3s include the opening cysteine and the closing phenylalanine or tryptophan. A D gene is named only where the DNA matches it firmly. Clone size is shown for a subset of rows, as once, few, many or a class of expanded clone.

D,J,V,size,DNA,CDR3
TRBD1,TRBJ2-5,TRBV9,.,TGTGCCAGCAGCTTAGCCTGGACAGGGTCGGGGGAGACCCAGTACTTC,CASSLAWTGSGETQYF
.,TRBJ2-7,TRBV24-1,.,TGTGCCACCAGTGAAGCTTCAAGTGGAGGGTACGACGAGCAGTACTTC,CATSEASSGGYDEQYF
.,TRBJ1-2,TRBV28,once,TGTGCCAGCAGACCCGGGGGCGACTATGGCTACACCTTC,CASRPGGDYGYTF
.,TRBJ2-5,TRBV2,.,TGTGCCAGCATCGCGGACAGACGGGAGACCCAGTACTTC,CASIADRRETQYF
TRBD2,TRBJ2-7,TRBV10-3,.,TGTGCCATCAGTATAGGGACTACCTCCTACGAGCAGTACTTC,CAISIGTTSYEQYF
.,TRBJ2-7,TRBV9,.,TGTGCCAGCAGCGCCCGGACAGAACACGAGCAGTACTTC,CASSARTEHEQYF
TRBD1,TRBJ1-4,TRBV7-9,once,TGTGCCAGCAGCCCCGTGACAGGGGATGAAAAACTGTTTTTT,CASSPVTGDEKLFF
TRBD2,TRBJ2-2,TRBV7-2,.,TGTGCCAGCTCCGGTGGGACTAGCGGTACCGGGGAGCTGTTTTTT,CASSGGTSGTGELFF
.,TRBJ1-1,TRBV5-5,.,TGTGCCAGCAGCTCCCCTGTGGAGGCGGAAGCTTTCTTT,CASSSPVEAEAFF
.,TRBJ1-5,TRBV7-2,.,TGTGCCAGCAGCTTAGACGGGTGGGGCAATCAGCCCCAGCATTTT,CASSLDGWGNQPQHF
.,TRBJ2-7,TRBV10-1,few,TGCGCCAGCAGTGTAAAGTACGAGCAGTACTTC,CASSVKYEQYF
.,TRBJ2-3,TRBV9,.,TGTGCCAGCAGCGTACGACGGGGGCGATTGTATTTT,CASSVRRGRLYF
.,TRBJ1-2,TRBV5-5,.,TGTGCCAGCAGCGAGATAATCGGACGCAACTATGGCTACACCTTC,CASSEIIGRNYGYTF
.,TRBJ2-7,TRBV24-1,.,TGTGCCACCAGTGACCACAGGGTGCCCTACGAGCAGTACTTC,CATSDHRVPYEQYF
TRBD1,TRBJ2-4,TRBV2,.,TGTGCCAGCAGCAGGGACAGGGCGGCCAAAAACATTCAGTACTTC,CASSRDRAAKNIQYF
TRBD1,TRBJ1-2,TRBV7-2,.,TGTGCCAGCAGCCCCTCGGACAGGGGTCGGTATGGCTACACCTTC,CASSPSDRGRYGYTF
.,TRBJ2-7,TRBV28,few,TGTGCCAGCGGAGTTCGCTTGACCTACGAGCAGTACTTC,CASGVRLTYEQYF
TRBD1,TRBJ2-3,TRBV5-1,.,TGCGCCAGCAGAACGGACAGGGGAACAGATACGCAGTATTTT,CASRTDRGTDTQYF
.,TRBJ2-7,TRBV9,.,TGTGCCAGCAGCGTAGAGGGGGGACAGCACTACGAGCAGTACTTC,CASSVEGGQHYEQYF
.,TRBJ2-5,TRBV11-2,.,TGTGCCAGCAGCTTAGCCGAGACCCAGTACTTC,CASSLAETQYF
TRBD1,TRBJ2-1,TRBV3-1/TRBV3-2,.,TGTGCCAGCAGCCAAGGGGGACAGGGCGCCTACAATGAGCAGTTCTTC,CASSQGGQGAYNEQFF
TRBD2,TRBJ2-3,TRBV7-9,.,TGTGCCAGCAGCTTAGGCGGGAGCGCAGATACGCAGTATTTT,CASSLGGSADTQYF
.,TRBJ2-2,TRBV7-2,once,TGTGCCAGCAGCTTGGCGCGGGGGAACACCGGGGAGCTGTTTTTT,CASSLARGNTGELFF
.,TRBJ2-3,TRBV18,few,TGTGCCAGCTCACCACCGGAGGGGACCGGTACGCAGTATTTT,CASSPPEGTGTQYF
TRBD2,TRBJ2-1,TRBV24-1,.,TGTGCCACCAGTGAATCTAGCGGGAGGTTCAATGAGCAGTTCTTC,CATSESSGRFNEQFF
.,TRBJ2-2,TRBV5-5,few,TGTGCCAGCAGCTTTAACACCGGGGAGCTGTTTTTT,CASSFNTGELFF
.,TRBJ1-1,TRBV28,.,TGTGCCAGCAGTTTATTTACGGGATATACTGAAGCTTTCTTT,CASSLFTGYTEAFF
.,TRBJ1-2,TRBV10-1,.,TGCGCCAGCACTTGGACCTATGGCTACACCTTC,CASTWTYGYTF
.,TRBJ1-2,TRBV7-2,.,TGTGCCAGCAGCTTAGATTTAAGGGCCGGGGGCTACACCTTC,CASSLDLRAGGYTF
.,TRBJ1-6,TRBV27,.,TGTGCCAGCAGAGGCGCGCGGGATAATTCACCCCTCCACTTT,CASRGARDNSPLHF
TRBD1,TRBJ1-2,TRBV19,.,TGTGCCAGTAGCTTATATTACCTCGGGACAGGGTCGGATGGCTACACCTTC,CASSLYYLGTGSDGYTF
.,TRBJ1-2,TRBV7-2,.,TGTGCCAGCAGCCCCGGGGGGTTTGATGGCTACACCTTC,CASSPGGFDGYTF
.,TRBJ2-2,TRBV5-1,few,TGCGCCAGCAGCTTGGTAGGCCCATTGTTACGAGCCGGGGAGCTGTTTTTT,CASSLVGPLLRAGELFF
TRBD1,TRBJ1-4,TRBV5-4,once,TGTGCCAGCAGCTCCAGGGGGCTGGCAACTAATGAAAAACTGTTTTTT,CASSSRGLATNEKLFF
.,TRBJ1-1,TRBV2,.,TGTGCCAGCAGTGTGTCGGGGGGGGGCACTGAAGCTTTCTTT,CASSVSGGGTEAFF
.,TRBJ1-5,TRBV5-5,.,TGTGCCAGCAGCTTGGTTCCAGGGGCTGGTCAGCCCCAGCATTTT,CASSLVPGAGQPQHF
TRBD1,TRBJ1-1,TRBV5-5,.,TGTGCCAGCAGACCCGGGACAGCAGCGAACACTGAAGCTTTCTTT,CASRPGTAANTEAFF
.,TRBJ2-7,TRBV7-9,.,TGTGCCAGCAGCATGACCCCGGAGGCCTACGAGCAGTACTTC,CASSMTPEAYEQYF
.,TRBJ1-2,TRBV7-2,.,TGTGCCAGCAGCTTCGGCAGGCAAGACGGCTACACCTTC,CASSFGRQDGYTF
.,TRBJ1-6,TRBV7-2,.,TGTGCCAGCAGGCCCTCCGGGGTATCACCCCTCCACTTT,CASRPSGVSPLHF
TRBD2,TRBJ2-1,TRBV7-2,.,TGTGCCAGCAGCTTAGATGTAGCGGGAGGAGGCTACAATGAGCAGTTCTTC,CASSLDVAGGGYNEQFF
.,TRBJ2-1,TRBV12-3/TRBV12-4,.,TGTGCCAGCAGGGCAGGGCCAAATGAGCAGTTCTTC,CASRAGPNEQFF
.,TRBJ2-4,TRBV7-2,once,TGTGCCAGCAGCCCACGGCCCCTAGCCAAAAACATTCAGTACTTC,CASSPRPLAKNIQYF
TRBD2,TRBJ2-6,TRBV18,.,TGTGCCAGCTCACCGGGACTAGCGGGAGTGGCTGGGGCCAACGTCCTGACTTTC,CASSPGLAGVAGANVLTF
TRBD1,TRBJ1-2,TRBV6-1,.,TGTGCCAGCAGTGAGTTCTCCGAGACAGGGGGCTATGGCTACACCTTC,CASSEFSETGGYGYTF
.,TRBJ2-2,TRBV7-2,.,TGTGCCAGCAGCTTAGAAGGGGTTAGCACCGGGGAGCTGTTTTTT,CASSLEGVSTGELFF
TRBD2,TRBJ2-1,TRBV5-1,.,TGCGCCAGCAGCCCCTTAGCGGGAGCCTACAATGAGCAGTTCTTC,CASSPLAGAYNEQFF
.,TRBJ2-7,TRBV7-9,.,TGTGCCAGCAGCTTAGAGGCCCCCTCCTACGAGCAGTACTTC,CASSLEAPSYEQYF
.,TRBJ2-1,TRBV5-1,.,TGCGCCAGCAGCTCCAGGCCCGGGCGAGAACTCAATGAGCAGTTCTTC,CASSSRPGRELNEQFF
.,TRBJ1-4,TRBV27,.,TGTGCCAGCAGTTTCGGGAACAGGGCCACTAATGAAAAACTGTTTTTT,CASSFGNRATNEKLFF
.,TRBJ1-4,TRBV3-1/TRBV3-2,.,TGTGCCAGCAGCCAAGATCTTAAGAGGACAGCAACTAATGAAAAACTGTTTTTT,CASSQDLKRTATNEKLFF